Below are 4 T cell receptor beta chains sequenced from a single sample in a study of control samples from healthy donors and cancer patients. TCRdb's copy holds only in-frame clones and misses some; the assay was immunoSEQ multiplex PCR. The table includes tens of thousands of clones, about 81% detected once. Sequencing used PBMCs. Every receptor here comes from a man aged 65 to 79 with lung cancer.

This clone appeared a single time. This rearrangement joins TRBV9 to TRBJ2-2; 7 bases map to TRBD2. The CDR3 is 16 residues long. Germline V gene data show CDR1 as SGDLS and CDR2 as YYNGEE. Trimming took 0 bases from V and 5 from J; bases not matched to a gene: 7. The chain's CDR3 is CASSVAGGGRTGELFF. The CDR3 DNA follows: TGTGCCAGCAGCGTAGCCGGCGGGGGTCGAACCGGGGAGCTGTTTTTT.

CDR3 loop: CASRAGAPDYGYTF. In DNA form, the CDR3 reads TGTGCCAGTAGGGCGGGGGCGCCGGACTATGGCTACACCTTC. The chain recombines TRBV19 with TRBJ1-2; possible D gene TRBD1, 6 bases. The CDR3 spans 14 residues. Germline-derived CDR1 and CDR2 are LNHDA and SQIVND (reference sequence). The V end was cut by 6 bases, the J end by 3 bases, with 14 bases between.

The chain carries TRBV12-5 and TRBJ1-5; tentative D call: TRBD1 (5 bases). CDR3 length equals 12 residues. Per the germline V gene, CDR1 is LGHNT and CDR2 is FRNRAP. V was shortened by 6 bases and J by 9 bases, with 12 bases between the two germline ends. The CDR3 sequence is CASGDTVGPQHF. The CDR3 coding sequence is TGTGCTAGTGGGGACACGGTTGGGCCCCAGCATTTT.

In DNA, the CDR3 is TGTGCCAGCAGCTTGCTGGGACAGGTTAGATCTTTGGGTGGCTACACCTTC. Translation gives CASSLLGQVRSLGGYTF. V gene TRBV5-6 combines with J gene TRBJ1-2, with 8 bases that match TRBD1. CDR1 is SGHDT and CDR2 is YYEEEE in the germline V gene. The CDR3 is 17 amino acids. V lost 1 base to trimming and J lost 7 bases; unmatched junction nucleotides: 15.